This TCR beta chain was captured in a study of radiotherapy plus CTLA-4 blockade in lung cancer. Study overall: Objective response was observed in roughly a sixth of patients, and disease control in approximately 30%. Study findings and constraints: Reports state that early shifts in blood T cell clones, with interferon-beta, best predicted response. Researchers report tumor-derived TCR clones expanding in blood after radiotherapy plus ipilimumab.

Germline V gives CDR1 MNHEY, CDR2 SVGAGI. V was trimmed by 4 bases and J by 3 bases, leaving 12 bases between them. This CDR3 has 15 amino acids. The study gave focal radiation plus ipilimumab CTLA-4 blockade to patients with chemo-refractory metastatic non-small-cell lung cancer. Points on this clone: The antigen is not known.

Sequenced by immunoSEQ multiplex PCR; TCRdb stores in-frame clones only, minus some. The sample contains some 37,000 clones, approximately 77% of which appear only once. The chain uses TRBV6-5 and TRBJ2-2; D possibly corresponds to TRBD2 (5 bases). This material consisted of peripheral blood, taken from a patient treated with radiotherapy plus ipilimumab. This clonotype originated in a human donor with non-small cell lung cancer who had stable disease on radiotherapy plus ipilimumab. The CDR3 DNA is TGTGCCAGCAGTTTCGACTGGCGGGACACCGGGGAGCTGTTTTTT. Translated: CASSFDWRDTGELFF.